The 11 T cell receptor beta chains given below trace back to one sample, sequenced in a study of OX40 agonist ivuxolimab in advanced cancers. Profiled with immunoSEQ multiplex PCR; TCRdb holds only in-frame clones, not every one. The sample holds about 80,000 clones; 80% to 90% are singletons and the top ten take 0.32%. Here the sequenced sample was CD4+ or CD8+ T cells sorted from blood, taken in a trial of the OX40 agonist ivuxolimab. The receptors were sampled from an adult with an advanced solid tumor such as melanoma, head and neck, liver or kidney cancer.

The genes are TRBV29-1 and TRBJ1-1; tentatively, D is TRBD1 (6 bases). Between the trimmed V and J ends, which lost 2 bases and 4 bases, there was a span of 14 bases. CDR1 is SQVTM, CDR2 ANQGSEA, per germline. The CDR3 has 14 residues. CDR3 residues: CSVEPPGEVTEAFF. The DNA of the CDR3 is TGCAGCGTTGAACCCCCAGGGGAAGTCACTGAAGCTTTCTTT.

This clone has more than one count but fewer than ten. The CDR3 spells CASSDRQPYGYTF. The DNA of the CDR3 is TGTGCCAGCAGTGATAGGCAGCCCTATGGCTACACCTTC. This chain links TRBV2 with TRBJ1-2; unclear D gene. The germline V gene encodes CDR1 SNHLY and CDR2 FYNNEI. The CDR3 totals 13 residues. Trimming cost V 3 bases and J 4 bases, with 9 bases left between them. The whole variable domain, filled in from reference TRBV2 and TRBJ1-2, reads EPEVTQTPSHQVTQMGQEVILRCVPISNHLYFYWYRQILGQKVEFLVSFYNNEISEKSEIFDDQFSVERPDGSNFTLKIRSTKLEDSAMYFCASSDRQPYGYTFGSGTRLTVV.

This clone was detected only once. The rearrangement links TRBV11-3 to TRBJ1-3; D gene ambiguous. CDR3 size: 13 residues. The V gene's germline CDR1 is SGHNT and CDR2 YENEEA. Between the trimmed V and J ends, which lost 6 bases and 4 bases, there was a span of 10 bases. The CDR3 region is CASSMTFGNTIYF. The CDR3 nucleotides read TGTGCCAGCAGTATGACGTTCGGAAACACCATATATTTT.

This chain joins TRBV6-5 and TRBJ2-2; D possibly uses TRBD1 or TRBD2 (5 bases each). The CDR3 is 13 residues long. Germline V CDR1 and CDR2: MNHEY, SVGAGI. The ends were cut back, 6 bases at V and 6 bases at J, with 11 bases in the middle. CDR3 loop: CASRRPGPGELFF. CDR3 coding DNA: TGTGCCAGCAGACGACCGGGGCCCGGGGAGCTGTTTTTT.

This clone was seen only once. The V and J genes are TRBV7-9 and TRBJ2-1, with 11 bases lining up with TRBD1. V shed 5 bases, J shed 4 bases, and the junction held 4 bases outside the gene matches. Germline values: CDR1 SEHNR, CDR2 FQNEAQ (reference sequence). This CDR3 contains 15 residues. CDR3: CASSLGDRGYNEQFF. CDR3 in DNA: TGTGCCAGCAGCCTGGGGGACAGGGGGTACAATGAGCAGTTCTTC.

CDR3 loop: CASSLDRDWGYTF. CDR3 DNA sequence: TGTGCCAGCAGCTTAGACAGGGACTGGGGCTACACCTTC. The V call is TRBV7-9, the J call TRBJ1-2; D is possibly TRBD1 (6 bases). CDR1 and CDR2 from the germline V gene are SEHNR and FQNEAQ (reference sequence). The CDR3 is 13 residues long. The V end was cut by 1 base, the J end by 8 bases, with 11 bases between.

The chain combines TRBV19 with TRBJ2-5; 11 nucleotides agree with TRBD1. CDR3 length: 16 amino acids. Germline lookup yields CDR1 LNHDA and CDR2 SQIVND (reference sequence). J gave up 4 bases and V 6 bases, and 10 bases lay outside the gene matches. The CDR3 sequence is CASRPGDRGYGETQYF. DNA of the CDR3: TGTGCCAGTAGGCCGGGGGACAGGGGGTATGGAGAGACCCAGTACTTC.

The rearrangement joins TRBV5-4 to TRBJ1-2; 8 bases are shared with TRBD1. CDR1 and CDR2 from the germline V gene are SGHNT and YYREEE (reference sequence). The J segment lost 4 bases and the V segment lost 4 bases, leaving 9 bases of the junction unmatched. The CDR3 contains 15 residues. For the CDR3, the DNA is TGTGCCAGCAGCCCACAGGGGGTTTCCCTCTATGGCTACACCTTC. Its translation is CASSPQGVSLYGYTF.

The rearrangement uses TRBV30 and TRBJ1-2; 7 nucleotides match TRBD1. The germline gives CDR1 GTSNPN, CDR2 SVGIG (reference sequence). V gave up 5 bases and J gave up 5 bases; unmatched junction bases: 8. CDR3 size: 13 residues. The CDR3 sequence: CAWSPGQRYGYTF. CDR3 DNA sequence: TGTGCCTGGTCCCCGGGACAGAGATATGGCTACACCTTC.

The gene calls are TRBV6-6 and TRBJ1-1; D is uncertain. CDR3 length equals 12 residues. Germline CDR1 reads MNHNY; CDR2 reads SVGAGI (reference sequence). Deletions cut 11 bases from V and 6 bases from J, with 16 bases between. CDR3 sequence: CAARVRDAEAFF. CDR3 DNA: TGTGCCGCACGTGTCCGCGACGCTGAAGCTTTCTTT.

This sequence joins TRBV4-1 and TRBJ1-5; D is possibly TRBD1 (6 bases). The CDR3 length is 16 residues. Germline lookup yields CDR1 MGHRA and CDR2 YSYEKL. Trimming took 0 bases from V and 2 from J, leaving 11 bases between them. The CDR3 protein is CASSQDVGGRNQPQHF. The CDR3, as DNA: TGCGCCAGCAGCCAAGATGTAGGGGGTCGCAATCAGCCCCAGCATTTT.